This T cell receptor beta chain emerged from a study of shared T cell receptors in the human thymus. The protocol was immunoSEQ multiplex PCR, while the TCRdb copy is restricted to in-frame clones and leaves out a portion. The sample consists of under 850,000 clones, around nine tenths of them appearing once. Germline V lookup: CDR1 SGHTA, CDR2 FQGNSA. Trimming removed 1 base from V and 2 bases from J; junction bases left unmatched: 8. This CDR3 is built from 16 residues. The same data also went into a second study, on human thymus T cells. That paper adds: Donors were healthy Finnish infants having corrective surgery for congenital heart defects. Surgeons resected thymus tissue during corrective heart surgery. Within thymic and blood repertoires, V and J gene usage appeared to be biased. Unrelated people showed highly overlapping thymic repertoires, related research reported.

This chain uses TRBV7-2 with TRBJ2-7; 7 bases are a match to TRBD2. The sample consisted of thymocytes. The sequence came from a boy in the first two years of life with a congenital heart defect. For the CDR3, the DNA is TGTGCCAGCAGCTTAGAGAGGTCGGGAGGAACCTACGAGCAGTACTTC. Translated: CASSLERSGGTYEQYF.